This TCR beta chain was identified in a study of regulatory T cells in long-lasting Graves disease. Trimming pared 2 bases from V and 3 bases from J, leaving 7 bases between. Per germline, CDR1 SEHNR and CDR2 FQNEAQ (reference sequence). The CDR3 loop spans 14 amino acids. A note on this clonotype: Its target is not known.

The time point denotes: newly diagnosed GD, antithyroid drugs for less than 3 months. PBMC RNA was the source of the TCR library. Findings of the study overall: Lower TCR diversity characterized persistent Graves' patients relative to newly diagnosed patients. The study found TRBV28, TRBJ1-2 and TRBJ2-5 favored in persistent disease. Shared public clonotypes totalled over 2,500 in persistent patients, compared with about 990 in new patients.

Construction of the TCR beta libraries employed iRepertoire HTBI primers in conjunction with Arm-PCR of CDR3 regions. TCRdb processed the multiplex PCR reads anew with MiXCR; each CDR3 protein has one entry. The data contain hundreds of thousands of distinct CDR3 sequences, around 17% of them singletons. These same data were also listed under a study on T cells in Graves' hyperthyroidism and ophthalmopathy. That work adds: Clinicians diagnosed patients from clinical symptoms, serum thyroxine and TRAb, thyroid ultrasound and orbital computed tomography.

The sequence was collected from a woman aged 25-40 years with Graves disease. The chain joins TRBV7-9 to TRBJ1-4; no clear D. The source material was peripheral blood mononuclear cells (PBMCs), sampled at new diagnosis, from a patient treated with antithyroid drugs. CDR3 DNA: TGTGCCAGCAGCTTAAGGGATGCTAATGAAAAACTGTTTTTT. Amino acids: CASSLRDANEKLFF.